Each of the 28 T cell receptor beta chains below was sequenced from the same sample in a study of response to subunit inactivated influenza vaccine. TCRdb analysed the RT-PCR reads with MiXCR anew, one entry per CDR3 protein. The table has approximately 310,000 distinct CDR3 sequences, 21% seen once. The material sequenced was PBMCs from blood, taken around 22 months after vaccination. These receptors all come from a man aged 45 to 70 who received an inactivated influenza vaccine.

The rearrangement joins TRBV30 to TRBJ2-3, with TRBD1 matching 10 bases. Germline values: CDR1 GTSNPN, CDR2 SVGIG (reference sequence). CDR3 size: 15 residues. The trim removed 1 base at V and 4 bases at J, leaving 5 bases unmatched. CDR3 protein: CAWSAGTGEADTQYF. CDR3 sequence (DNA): TGTGCCTGGAGTGCCGGGACAGGGGAGGCAGATACGCAGTATTTT. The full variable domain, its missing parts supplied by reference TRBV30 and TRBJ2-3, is SQTIHQWPATLVQPVGSPLSLECTVEGTSNPNLYWYRQAAGRGLQLLFYSVGIGQISSEVPQNLSASRPQDRQFILSSKKLLLSDSGFYLCAWSAGTGEADTQYFGPGTRLTVL.

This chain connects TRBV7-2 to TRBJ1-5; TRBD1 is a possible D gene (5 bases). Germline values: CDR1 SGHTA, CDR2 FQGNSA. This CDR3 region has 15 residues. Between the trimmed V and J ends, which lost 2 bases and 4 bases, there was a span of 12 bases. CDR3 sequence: CASSLSPGRNQPQHF. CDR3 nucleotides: TGTGCCAGCAGCTTAAGTCCGGGACGGAATCAGCCCCAGCATTTT.

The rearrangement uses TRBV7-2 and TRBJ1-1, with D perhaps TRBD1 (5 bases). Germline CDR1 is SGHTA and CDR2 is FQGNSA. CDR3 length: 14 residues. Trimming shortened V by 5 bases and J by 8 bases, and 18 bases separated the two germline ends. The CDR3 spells CASSTPYRTKEAFF. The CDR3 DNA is TGTGCCAGCAGCACCCCCTATCGGACAAAGGAAGCTTTCTTT.

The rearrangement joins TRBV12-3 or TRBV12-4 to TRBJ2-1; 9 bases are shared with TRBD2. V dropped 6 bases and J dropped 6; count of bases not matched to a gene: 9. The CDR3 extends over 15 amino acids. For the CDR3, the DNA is TGTGCCAGCAGACCACGAGGGCGGGAGGGCAATGAGCAGTTCTTC. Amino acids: CASRPRGREGNEQFF.

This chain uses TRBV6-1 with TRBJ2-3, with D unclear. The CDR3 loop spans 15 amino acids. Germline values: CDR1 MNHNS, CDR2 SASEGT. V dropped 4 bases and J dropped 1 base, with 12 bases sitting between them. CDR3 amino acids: CASSVAVLRTDTQYF. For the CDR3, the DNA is TGTGCCAGCAGTGTAGCAGTCCTTCGCACAGATACGCAGTATTTT.

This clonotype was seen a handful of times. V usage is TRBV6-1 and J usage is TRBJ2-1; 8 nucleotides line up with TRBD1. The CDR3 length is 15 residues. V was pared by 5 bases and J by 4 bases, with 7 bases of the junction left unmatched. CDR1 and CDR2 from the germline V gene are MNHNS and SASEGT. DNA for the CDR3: TGTGCCAGCAGTCTTCGACAGGGGCAGTACAATGAGCAGTTCTTC. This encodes CASSLRQGQYNEQFF.

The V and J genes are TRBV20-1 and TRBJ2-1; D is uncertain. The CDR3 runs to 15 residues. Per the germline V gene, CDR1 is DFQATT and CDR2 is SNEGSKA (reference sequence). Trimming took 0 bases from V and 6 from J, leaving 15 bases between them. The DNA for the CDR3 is TGCAGTGCTAGAGATCAGGTCCGACGTCCCAATGAGCAGTTCTTC. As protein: CSARDQVRRPNEQFF.

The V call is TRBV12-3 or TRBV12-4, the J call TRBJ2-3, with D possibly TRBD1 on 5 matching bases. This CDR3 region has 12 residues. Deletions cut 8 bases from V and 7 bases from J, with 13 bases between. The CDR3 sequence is CASAAQGYTQYF. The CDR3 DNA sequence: TGTGCCAGCGCGGCGCAGGGTTATACGCAGTATTTT.

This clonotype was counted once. In nucleotides, the CDR3 is TGTGCCAGCAGTCGCTATACAGGGAACACCGGGGAGCTGTTTTTT. Its translation is CASSRYTGNTGELFF. The rearrangement links TRBV6-1 to TRBJ2-2, with D perhaps matching TRBD1 (5 bases). The CDR3 has 15 residues. Germline lookup yields CDR1 MNHNS and CDR2 SASEGT. V lost 5 bases and J 1 base, leaving 11 bases between the germline ends.

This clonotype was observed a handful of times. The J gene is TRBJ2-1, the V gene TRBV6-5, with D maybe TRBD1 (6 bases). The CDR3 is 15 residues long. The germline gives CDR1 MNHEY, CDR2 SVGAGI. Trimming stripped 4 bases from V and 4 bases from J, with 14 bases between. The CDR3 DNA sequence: TGTGCCAGCAGTTTTCAGCCAGGGGCATACAATGAGCAGTTCTTC. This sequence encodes CASSFQPGAYNEQFF.

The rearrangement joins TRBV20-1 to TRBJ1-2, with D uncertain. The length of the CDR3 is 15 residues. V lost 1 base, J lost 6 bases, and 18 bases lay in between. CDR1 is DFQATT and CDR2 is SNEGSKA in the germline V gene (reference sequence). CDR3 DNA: TGCAGTGCTAGAGGCGCGGGGAGCCAGGTAGATGGCTACACCTTC. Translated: CSARGAGSQVDGYTF.

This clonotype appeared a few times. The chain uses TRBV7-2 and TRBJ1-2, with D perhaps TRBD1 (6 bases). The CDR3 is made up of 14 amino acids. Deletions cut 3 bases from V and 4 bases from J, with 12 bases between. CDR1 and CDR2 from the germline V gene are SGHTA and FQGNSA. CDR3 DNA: TGTGCCAGCAGCTTTGGTCAGGGGCTCTATGGCTACACCTTC. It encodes CASSFGQGLYGYTF. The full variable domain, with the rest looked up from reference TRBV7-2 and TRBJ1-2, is GAGVSQSPSNKVTEKGKDVELRCDPISGHTALYWYRQSLGQGLEFLIYFQGNSAPDKSGLPSDRFSAERTGGSVSTLTIQRTQQEDSAVYLCASSFGQGLYGYTFGSGTRLTVV.

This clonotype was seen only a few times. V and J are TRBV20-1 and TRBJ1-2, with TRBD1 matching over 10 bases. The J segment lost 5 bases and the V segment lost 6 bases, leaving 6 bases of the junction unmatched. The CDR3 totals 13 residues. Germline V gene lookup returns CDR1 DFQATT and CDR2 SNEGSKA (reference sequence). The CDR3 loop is CSASGQGVYGYTF. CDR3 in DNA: TGCAGTGCCAGCGGACAGGGGGTTTATGGCTACACCTTC.

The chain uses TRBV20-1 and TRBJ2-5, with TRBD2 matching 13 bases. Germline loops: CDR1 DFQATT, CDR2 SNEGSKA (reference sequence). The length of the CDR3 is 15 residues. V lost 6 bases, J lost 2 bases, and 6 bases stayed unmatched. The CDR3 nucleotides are TGCAGTGCAAAGGGACTAGCGGGACGTCAAGAGACCCAGTACTTC. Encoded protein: CSAKGLAGRQETQYF.

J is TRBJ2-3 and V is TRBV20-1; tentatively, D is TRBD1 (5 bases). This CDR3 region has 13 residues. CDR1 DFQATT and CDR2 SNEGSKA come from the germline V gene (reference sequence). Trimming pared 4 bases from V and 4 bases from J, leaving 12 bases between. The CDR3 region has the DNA TGCAGTGCTAACTGGAAAGGGGCAGATACGCAGTATTTT. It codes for CSANWKGADTQYF.

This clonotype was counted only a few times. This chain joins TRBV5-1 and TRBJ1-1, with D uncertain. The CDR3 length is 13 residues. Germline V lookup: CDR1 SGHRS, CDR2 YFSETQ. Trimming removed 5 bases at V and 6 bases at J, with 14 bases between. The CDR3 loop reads CASSRTPGAEAFF. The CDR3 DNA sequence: TGCGCCAGCAGTCGAACACCCGGGGCTGAAGCTTTCTTT.

The CDR3 DNA reads as TGCGCCAGCAGGAAACAACCCCCGGGACAGGGGAACACCGGGGAGCTGTTTTTT. Translated: CASRKQPPGQGNTGELFF. The genes are TRBV4-1 and TRBJ2-2; TRBD1 matches 9 bases. Germline V gene data show CDR1 as MGHRA and CDR2 as YSYEKL. This CDR3 is 18 amino acids long. The ends lost 6 bases at V and 1 base at J; junction bases unmatched: 12.

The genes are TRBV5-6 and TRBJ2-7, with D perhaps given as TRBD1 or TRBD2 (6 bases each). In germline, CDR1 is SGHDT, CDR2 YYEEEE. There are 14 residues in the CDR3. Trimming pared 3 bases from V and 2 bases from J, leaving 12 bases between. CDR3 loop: CASSYAGQAYEQYF. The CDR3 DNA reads TGTGCCAGCAGCTACGCGGGACAAGCCTACGAGCAGTACTTC.

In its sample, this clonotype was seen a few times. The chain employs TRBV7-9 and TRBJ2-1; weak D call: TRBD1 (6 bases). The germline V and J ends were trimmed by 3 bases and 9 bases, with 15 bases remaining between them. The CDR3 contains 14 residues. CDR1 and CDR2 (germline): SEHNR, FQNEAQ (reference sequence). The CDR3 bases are TGTGCCAGCAGCTTGAGGGGGTCCAAGAGTGAGCAGTTCTTC. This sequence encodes CASSLRGSKSEQFF. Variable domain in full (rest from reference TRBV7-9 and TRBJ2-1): DTGVSQNPRHKITKRGQNVTFRCDPISEHNRLYWYRQTLGQGPEFLTYFQNEAQLEKSRLLSDRFSAERPKGSFSTLEIQRTEQGDSAMYLCASSLRGSKSEQFFGPGTRLTVL.

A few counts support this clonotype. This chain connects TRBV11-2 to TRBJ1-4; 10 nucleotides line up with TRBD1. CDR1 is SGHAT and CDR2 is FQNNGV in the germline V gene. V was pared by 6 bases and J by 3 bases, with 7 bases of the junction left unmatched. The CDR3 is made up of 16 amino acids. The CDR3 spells CASSYGTGASNEKLFF. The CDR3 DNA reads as TGTGCCAGCAGTTATGGGACAGGGGCGTCTAATGAAAAACTGTTTTTT. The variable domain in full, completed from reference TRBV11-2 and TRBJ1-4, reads EAGVAQSPRYKIIEKRQSVAFWCNPISGHATLYWYQQILGQGPKLLIQFQNNGVVDDSQLPKDRFSAERLKGVDSTLKIQPAKLEDSAVYLCASSYGTGASNEKLFFGSGTQLSVL.

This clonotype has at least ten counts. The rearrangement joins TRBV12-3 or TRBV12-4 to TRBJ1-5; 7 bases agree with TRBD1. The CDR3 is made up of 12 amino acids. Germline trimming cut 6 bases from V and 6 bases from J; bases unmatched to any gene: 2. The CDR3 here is CASRQGVQPQHF. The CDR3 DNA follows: TGTGCCAGCAGGCAGGGGGTTCAGCCCCAGCATTTT.

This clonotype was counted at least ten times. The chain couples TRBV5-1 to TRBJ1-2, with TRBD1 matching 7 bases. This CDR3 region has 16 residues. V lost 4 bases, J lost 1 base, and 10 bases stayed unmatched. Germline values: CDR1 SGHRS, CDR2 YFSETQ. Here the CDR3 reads CASSPGTASLNYGYTF. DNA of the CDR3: TGCGCCAGCAGCCCGGGGACAGCTTCGCTTAACTATGGCTACACCTTC.

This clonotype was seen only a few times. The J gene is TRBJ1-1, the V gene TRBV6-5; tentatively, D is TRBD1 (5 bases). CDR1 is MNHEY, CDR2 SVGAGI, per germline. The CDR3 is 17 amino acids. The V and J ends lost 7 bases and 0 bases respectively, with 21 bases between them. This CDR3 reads CASNSPPGTLMNTEAFF. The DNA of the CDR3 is TGTGCCAGCAATTCGCCTCCAGGGACTCTCATGAACACTGAAGCTTTCTTT.

The CDR3 loop reads CASRLEDNEQFF. The DNA for the CDR3 is TGTGCCAGCAGACTAGAGGACAATGAGCAGTTCTTC. This chain links TRBV3-1 with TRBJ2-1; D may be TRBD2 (5 bases). The germline V gene has CDR1 LGHDT and CDR2 YNNKEL (reference sequence). The CDR3 sequence is 12 residues long. With 6 bases removed from V and 5 bases from J, the gap between germline ends came to 8 bases.

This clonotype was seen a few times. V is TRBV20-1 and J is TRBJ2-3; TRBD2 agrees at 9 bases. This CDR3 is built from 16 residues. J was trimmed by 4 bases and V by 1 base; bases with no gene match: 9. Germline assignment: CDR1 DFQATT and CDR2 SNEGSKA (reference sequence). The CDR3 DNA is TGCAGTGCTAGAGTTAGCGGGAGACCTGTTGCAGATACGCAGTATTTT. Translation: CSARVSGRPVADTQYF.

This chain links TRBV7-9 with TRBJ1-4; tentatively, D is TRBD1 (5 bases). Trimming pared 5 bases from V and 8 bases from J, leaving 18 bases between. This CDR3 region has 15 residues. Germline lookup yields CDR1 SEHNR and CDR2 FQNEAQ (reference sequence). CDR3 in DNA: TGTGCCAGCAGCCGTAGTGCGGGGGAATACGAAAAACTGTTTTTT. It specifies CASSRSAGEYEKLFF.

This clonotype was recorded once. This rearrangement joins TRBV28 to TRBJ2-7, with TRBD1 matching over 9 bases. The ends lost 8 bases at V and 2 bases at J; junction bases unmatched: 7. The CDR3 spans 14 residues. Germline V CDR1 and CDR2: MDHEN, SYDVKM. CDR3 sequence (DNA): TGTGCCAGCTACACCGGGACAGGGACCTACGAGCAGTACTTC. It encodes CASYTGTGTYEQYF. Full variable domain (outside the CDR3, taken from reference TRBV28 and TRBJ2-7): DVKVTQSSRYLVKRTGEKVFLECVQDMDHENMFWYRQDPGLGLRLIYFSYDVKMKEKGDIPEGYSVSREKKERFSLILESASTNQTSMYLCASYTGTGTYEQYFGPGTRLTVT.

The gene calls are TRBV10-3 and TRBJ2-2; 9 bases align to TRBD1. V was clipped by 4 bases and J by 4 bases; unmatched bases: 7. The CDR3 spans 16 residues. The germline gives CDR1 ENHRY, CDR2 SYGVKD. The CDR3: CAISVRDRDSTGELFF. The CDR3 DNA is TGTGCCATCAGTGTAAGGGACAGGGATAGCACCGGGGAGCTGTTTTTT.